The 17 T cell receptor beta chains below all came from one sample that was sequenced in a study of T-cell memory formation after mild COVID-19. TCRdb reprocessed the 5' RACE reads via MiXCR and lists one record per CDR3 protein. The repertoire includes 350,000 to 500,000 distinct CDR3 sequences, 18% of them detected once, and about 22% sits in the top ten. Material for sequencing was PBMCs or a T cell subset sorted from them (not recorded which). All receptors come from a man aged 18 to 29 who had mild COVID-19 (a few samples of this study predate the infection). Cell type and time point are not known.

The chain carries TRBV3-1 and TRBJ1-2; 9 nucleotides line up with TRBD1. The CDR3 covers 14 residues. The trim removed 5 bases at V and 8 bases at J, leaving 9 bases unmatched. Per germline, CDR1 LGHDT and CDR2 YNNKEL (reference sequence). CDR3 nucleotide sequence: TGTGCCAGCAGCAGCGAGGGACAGGGAGGGGGCTACACCTTC. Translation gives CASSSEGQGGGYTF.

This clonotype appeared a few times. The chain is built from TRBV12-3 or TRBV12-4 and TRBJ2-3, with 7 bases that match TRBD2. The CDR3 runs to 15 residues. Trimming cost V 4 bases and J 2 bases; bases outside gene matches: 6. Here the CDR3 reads CASSSSGGYTDTQYF. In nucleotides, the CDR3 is TGTGCCAGCAGTTCCTCGGGGGGATACACAGATACGCAGTATTTT.

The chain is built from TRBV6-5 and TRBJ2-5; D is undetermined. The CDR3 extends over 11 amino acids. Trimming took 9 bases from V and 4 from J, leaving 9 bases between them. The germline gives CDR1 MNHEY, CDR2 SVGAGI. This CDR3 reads CASGVGETQYF. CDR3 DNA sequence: TGTGCCAGTGGGGTCGGAGAGACCCAGTACTTC.

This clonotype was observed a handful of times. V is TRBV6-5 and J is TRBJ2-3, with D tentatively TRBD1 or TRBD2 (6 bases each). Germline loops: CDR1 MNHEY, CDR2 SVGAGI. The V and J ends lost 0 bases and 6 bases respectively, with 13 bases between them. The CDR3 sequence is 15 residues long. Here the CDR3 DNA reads TGTGCCAGCAGTTACTCAGGACGAGGGGGGGATACGCAGTATTTT. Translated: CASSYSGRGGDTQYF.

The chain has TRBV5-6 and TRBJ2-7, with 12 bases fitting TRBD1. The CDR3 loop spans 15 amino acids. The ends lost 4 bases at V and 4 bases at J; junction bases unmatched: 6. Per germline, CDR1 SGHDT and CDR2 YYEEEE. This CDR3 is CASSPGQGADYEQYV. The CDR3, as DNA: TGTGCCAGCAGCCCGGGACAGGGGGCGGATTACGAGCAGTACGTC.

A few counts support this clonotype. The CDR3 nucleotides are TGCGCCAGCAGTGACGGACAGGGGGTTGGCGGGGAGCTGTTTTTT. Translation gives CASSDGQGVGGELFF. The gene calls are TRBV5-1 and TRBJ2-2, with 10 bases fitting TRBD1. V was clipped by 5 bases and J by 7 bases; unmatched bases: 8. CDR1 and CDR2 (germline): SGHRS, YFSETQ. The CDR3 is 15 residues long.

Here the CDR3 reads CASSLSGTQETQYF. CDR3 in DNA: TGTGCCAGCAGCTTGTCTGGGACGCAAGAGACCCAGTACTTC. The V and J genes are TRBV7-9 and TRBJ2-5; D may correspond to TRBD1 or TRBD2 (5 bases each). Germline V gene data show CDR1 as SEHNR and CDR2 as FQNEAQ (reference sequence). The ends were cut back, 3 bases at V and 2 bases at J, with 10 bases in the middle. The CDR3 length is 14 residues.

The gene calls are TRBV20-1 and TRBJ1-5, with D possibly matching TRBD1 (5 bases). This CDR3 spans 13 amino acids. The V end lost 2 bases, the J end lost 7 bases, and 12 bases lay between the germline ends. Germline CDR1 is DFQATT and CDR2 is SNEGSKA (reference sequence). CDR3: CSARSGIGQPQHF. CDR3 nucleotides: TGCAGTGCTAGATCAGGGATTGGACAGCCCCAGCATTTT.

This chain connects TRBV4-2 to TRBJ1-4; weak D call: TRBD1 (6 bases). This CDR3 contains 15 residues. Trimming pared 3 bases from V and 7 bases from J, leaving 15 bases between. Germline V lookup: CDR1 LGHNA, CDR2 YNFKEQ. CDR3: CASSQTTGKGEKLFF. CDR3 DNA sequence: TGTGCCAGCAGCCAGACCACAGGGAAGGGTGAAAAACTGTTTTTT.

CDR3 amino acids: CASSGTGRSTEAFF. In DNA form, the CDR3 reads TGTGCCAGCAGCGGGACAGGGCGCAGCACTGAAGCTTTCTTT. The chain has TRBV9 and TRBJ1-1, with TRBD1 matching over 8 bases. The CDR3 has 14 residues. The ends lost 3 bases at V and 4 bases at J; junction bases unmatched: 5. CDR1 and CDR2 from the germline V gene are SGDLS and YYNGEE.

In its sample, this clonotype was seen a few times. The CDR3 loop is CSVENPGTYNEQFF. The CDR3 coding sequence is TGCAGCGTTGAAAATCCGGGAACCTACAATGAGCAGTTCTTC. This rearrangement joins TRBV29-1 to TRBJ2-1, with TRBD2 as a possible D gene (5 bases). The CDR3 has 14 residues. CDR1 is SQVTM and CDR2 is ANQGSEA in the germline V gene. The germline V and J ends were trimmed by 2 bases and 2 bases, with 10 bases remaining between them.

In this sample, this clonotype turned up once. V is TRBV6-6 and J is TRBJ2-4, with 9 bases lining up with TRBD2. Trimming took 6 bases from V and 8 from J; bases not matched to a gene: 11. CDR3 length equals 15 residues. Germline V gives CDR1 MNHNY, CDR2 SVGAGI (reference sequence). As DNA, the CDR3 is TGTGCCAGCAGCTACCGGCGGGGGGGCTCGGACATTCAGTACTTC. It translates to CASSYRRGGSDIQYF.

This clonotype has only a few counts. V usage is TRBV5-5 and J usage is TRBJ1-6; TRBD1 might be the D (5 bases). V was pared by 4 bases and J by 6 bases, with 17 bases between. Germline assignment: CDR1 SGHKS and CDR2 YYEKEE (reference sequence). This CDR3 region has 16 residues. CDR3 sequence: CASSPGPPGINSPLHF. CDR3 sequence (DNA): TGTGCCAGCAGCCCCGGACCCCCAGGGATTAATTCACCCCTCCACTTT.

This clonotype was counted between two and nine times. CDR3 sequence (DNA): TGCGCCAGCAGCGAAAAAACAGGGAACTACGAGCAGTACTTC. Its translation is CASSEKTGNYEQYF. V gene TRBV5-1 combines with J gene TRBJ2-7; D might be TRBD1 (6 bases). Germline assignment: CDR1 SGHRS and CDR2 YFSETQ. Trimming stripped 4 bases from V and 3 bases from J, with 14 bases between. This CDR3 region has 14 residues.

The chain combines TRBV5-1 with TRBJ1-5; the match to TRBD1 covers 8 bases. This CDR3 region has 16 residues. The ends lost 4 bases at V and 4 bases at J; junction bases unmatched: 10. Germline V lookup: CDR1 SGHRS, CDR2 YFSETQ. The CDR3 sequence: CASSPNPRDRNQPQHF. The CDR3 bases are TGCGCCAGCAGCCCGAACCCCCGGGACAGGAATCAGCCCCAGCATTTT. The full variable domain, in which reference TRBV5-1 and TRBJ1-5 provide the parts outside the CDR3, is KAGVTQTPRYLIKTRGQQVTLSCSPISGHRSVSWYQQTPGQGLQFLFEYFSETQRNKGNFPGRFSGRQFSNSRSEMNVSTLELGDSALYLCASSPNPRDRNQPQHFGDGTRLSIL.

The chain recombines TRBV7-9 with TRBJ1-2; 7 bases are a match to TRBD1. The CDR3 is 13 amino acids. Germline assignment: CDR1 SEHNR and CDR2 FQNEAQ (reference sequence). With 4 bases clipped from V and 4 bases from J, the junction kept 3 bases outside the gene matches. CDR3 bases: TGTGCCAGCAGCTGGGACAGCGGCTATGGCTACACCTTC. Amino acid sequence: CASSWDSGYGYTF.

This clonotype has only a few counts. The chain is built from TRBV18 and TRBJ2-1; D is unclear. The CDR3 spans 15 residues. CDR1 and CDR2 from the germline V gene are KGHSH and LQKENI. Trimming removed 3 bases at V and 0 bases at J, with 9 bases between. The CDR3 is CASSPRKSSYNEQFF. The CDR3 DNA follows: TGTGCCAGCTCACCGAGGAAGAGCTCCTACAATGAGCAGTTCTTC.